A selection of T cell receptor beta chains follows, all from one sample in a study of a mutant IDH1 vaccine in newly diagnosed glioma. TCRdb's table, derived via immunoSEQ multiplex PCR, lists solely in-frame clones and lacks some. The sample lists just under 95,000 clones, roughly 75% seen once, with roughly 7% in the top ten. The sample here was PBMCs, taken from a glioma patient treated with radiotherapy, temozolomide or both. The receptors stem from a man aged 40-55 years with glioma. The CDR3 runs from the conserved cysteine through the conserved F or W. A D gene is named only where the DNA matches it firmly.

D: TRBD1
V: TRBV29-1
J: TRBJ1-1
CDR3: CSVGTGERDTEAFF

D: .
V: TRBV7-2
J: TRBJ2-7
CDR3: CASSLAVGAQYF

D: .
V: TRBV29-1
J: .
CDR3: CSVDSGGADEQYF

D: .
V: TRBV9
J: TRBJ2-5
CDR3: CASSVNSDSLQETQYF

D: .
V: TRBV6-5
J: TRBJ1-1
CDR3: CASSYGAAAAFF

D: .
V: TRBV19
J: TRBJ1-2
CDR3: CASSISENYGYTF

D: TRBD1
V: TRBV30
J: TRBJ2-7
CDR3: CACSGQGLGEQYF

D: .
V: TRBV11-2
J: TRBJ2-7
CDR3: CASRPSNGLPYEQYF

D: TRBD2
V: TRBV7-8
J: TRBJ2-5
CDR3: CASSLGVLVVAGRETQYF

D: .
V: TRBV5-1
J: TRBJ1-2
CDR3: CASSLEVKATNYGYTF

D: .
V: TRBV7-9
J: TRBJ2-5
CDR3: CASSSGRQGGRGQETQYF

D: .
V: TRBV6-5
J: TRBJ1-6
CDR3: CASSYVTGSSPLHF

D: .
V: TRBV5-1
J: TRBJ2-7
CDR3: CASSQDPGSSSYEQYF

D: .
V: TRBV6-5
J: TRBJ2-5
CDR3: CASRGRTAQETQYF

D: .
V: TRBV18
J: TRBJ1-1
CDR3: CASSHRAGEAFF

D: .
V: TRBV7-8
J: TRBJ2-5
CDR3: CASSSHAAVQETQYF

D: TRBD1
V: TRBV25-1
J: TRBJ2-1
CDR3: CARGPGTALNEQFF

D: TRBD1
V: TRBV10-3
J: TRBJ1-3
CDR3: CAISDRDRVNTIYF

D: .
V: TRBV20-1
J: TRBJ2-3
CDR3: CSATTSDTQYF

D: TRBD1
V: TRBV25-1
J: TRBJ1-4
CDR3: CASRGQGGEKLFF

D: .
V: TRBV7-7
J: TRBJ2-3
CDR3: CASSPKGAGDTQYF

D: .
V: TRBV19
J: TRBJ2-4
CDR3: CASSPPRGGWAKNIQYF

D: TRBD1
V: TRBV6-5
J: TRBJ1-3
CDR3: CASSYSDRAAGNTIYF

D: TRBD2
V: TRBV6-5
J: TRBJ2-1
CDR3: CASSYSSSGGYNEQFF

D: .
V: TRBV28
J: TRBJ2-1
CDR3: CASSPTYNEQFF

D: .
V: TRBV28
J: TRBJ2-7
CDR3: CASSSPGLKEQYF

D: .
V: TRBV4-2
J: TRBJ2-1
CDR3: CASSLKGGSSYNEQFF